This entry describes one T cell receptor beta chain. Its antigen is unknown. Only CD45RO-negative cells positively selected for CCR7 counted as naive CD8 cells, so terminally differentiated effector memory CD45RA+ cells were excluded. This specimen comes from a study of shared clonotypes between healthy human individuals. Sorted-subset replicate PCRs used roughly 180 ng DNA, about 30,000 T cell genomes. As processed by the authors: Filtering was not the same, since immunoSEQ gave junction-only sequences without quality scores. Clones were read by immunoSEQ multiplex PCR, and TCRdb kept only the in-frame ones, dropping some. Clonal size and the V and J genes are those of that table, whereas D and trimming came from the DNA. The table shows 2 million to 2.5 million clones, with about 95% occurring only once. General study results and limits: Clonotype sharing among the donors was expected to vary with sequencing depth. In contrast to clonotypes shared by all four donors, non-shared clonotypes had lower generation probabilities.

The sample taken for sequencing was naive CD8+ T cells sorted from blood. This clonotype was sampled from a young man in good health.

The CDR3 sequence: CASSYSTGTVNYGYTF. Here the CDR3 DNA reads TGTGCCAGCAGTTACTCAACCGGGACGGTTAACTATGGCTACACCTTC. V is TRBV6-5 and J is TRBJ1-2; D is possibly TRBD1 (5 bases). The CDR3 contains 16 residues. V lost 0 bases to trimming and J lost 1 base, with 12 bases between them. Germline lookup yields CDR1 MNHEY and CDR2 SVGAGI.